The clone carrying this T cell receptor beta chain came up a few times. The antigen is undetermined. This record belongs to a study of identical twins. Study-wide points: Beta clonotypes that were abundant in cord blood contained fewer insertions, a pattern absent from memory repertoires.

The ends lost 0 bases at V and 5 bases at J; junction bases unmatched: 4. The CDR3 consists of 14 residues. Germline CDR1 DFQATT, CDR2 SNEGSKA (reference sequence). TCRdb recomputed calls from the 5' RACE reads with MiXCR, one row per CDR3 protein. Of roughly 490,000 distinct CDR3 sequences in the sample, more than 13% are singletons; the top ten hold 0.98%. Another study also made use of these data, one on yellow fever vaccine responses in identical twins.

The source is a woman younger than 35 in good health. This sequence joins TRBV20-1 and TRBJ2-4, with 7 nucleotides matching TRBD1. The sample comprised CD4+ T cells sorted from blood. The CDR3 spells CSARDRDRQNIQYF. For the CDR3, the DNA is TGCAGTGCTAGAGACCGGGACAGACAAAACATTCAGTACTTC.